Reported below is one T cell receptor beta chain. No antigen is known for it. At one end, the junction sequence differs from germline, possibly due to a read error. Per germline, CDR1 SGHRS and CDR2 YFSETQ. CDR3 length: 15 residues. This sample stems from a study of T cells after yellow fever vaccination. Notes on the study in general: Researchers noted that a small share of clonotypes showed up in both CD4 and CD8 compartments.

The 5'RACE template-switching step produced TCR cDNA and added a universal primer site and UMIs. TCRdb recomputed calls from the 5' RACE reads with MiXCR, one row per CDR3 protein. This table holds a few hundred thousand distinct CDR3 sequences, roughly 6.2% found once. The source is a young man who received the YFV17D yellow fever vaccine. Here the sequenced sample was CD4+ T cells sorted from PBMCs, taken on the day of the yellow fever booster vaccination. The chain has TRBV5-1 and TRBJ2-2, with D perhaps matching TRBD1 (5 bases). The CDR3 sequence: CTSSLPSQGTGELFF. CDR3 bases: TGCACCAGCAGCTTGCCCAGTCAGGGTACCGGGGAGCTGTTTTTT.